This T cell receptor beta chain was identified during a study of OX40 agonist ivuxolimab in advanced cancers. Germline V lookup: CDR1 MRHNA, CDR2 SNTAGT. The CDR3 is 15 residues long. V gave up 2 bases and J gave up 4 bases, with 11 bases separating them. TCRdb's table, derived via immunoSEQ multiplex PCR, lists solely in-frame clones and lacks some. The sample gives 15,000 or so clones, roughly 88% of which show up once; roughly 30% is in the top ten. This TCR came from an adult with an advanced solid tumor such as melanoma, head and neck, liver or kidney cancer. This chain joins TRBV6-4 and TRBJ2-2; perhaps D is TRBD1 or TRBD2 (6 bases each). Material: CD4+ or CD8+ T cells sorted from blood, obtained in a trial of the OX40 agonist ivuxolimab. CDR3 region: CASSDEGGGTGELFF. Here the CDR3 DNA reads TGTGCCAGCAGTGACGAGGGGGGCGGCACCGGGGAGCTGTTTTTT.